A selection of T cell receptor beta chains follows, all from one sample in a study of blood T cells in healthy people across ages. Via MiXCR, TCRdb re-called the 5' RACE reads, giving one row per CDR3 protein. Of approximately 800,000 distinct CDR3 sequences in the sample, about 48% were seen once. The specimen sequenced was blood. These receptors all come from a man older than 75 in good health. The CDR3 runs from the conserved cysteine through the conserved F or W. D genes are given only for firm matches. Part of the rows lack a size; the others show once, few, many or a class for expanded clones.

size: few
V: TRBV7-7
D: -
J: TRBJ2-5
CDR3: CASSYAFGETQYF
DNA: TGTGCTAGCAGCTACGCTTTCGGGGAGACCCAGTACTTC

size: few
V: TRBV12-3/TRBV12-4
D: -
J: TRBJ2-7
CDR3: CASSLTGEYEQYF
DNA: TGTGCCAGCAGCTTGACCGGGGAGTACGAGCAGTACTTC

size: few
V: TRBV20-1
D: -
J: TRBJ1-1
CDR3: CSARGAVGREGEAFF
DNA: TGCAGTGCTAGAGGGGCTGTAGGGCGGGAAGGAGAAGCTTTCTTT

size: -
V: TRBV25-1
D: -
J: TRBJ1-2
CDR3: CASSEEGYGNYGYTF
DNA: TGTGCCAGCAGTGAAGAAGGGTACGGTAACTATGGCTACACCTTC

size: -
V: TRBV18
D: -
J: TRBJ1-2
CDR3: CASSTQKGGYGYTF
DNA: TGTGCCAGCTCCACACAGAAGGGTGGCTATGGCTACACCTTC

size: few
V: TRBV4-1
D: TRBD2
J: TRBJ2-7
CDR3: CASSQDWGGYEQYF
DNA: TGCGCCAGCAGCCAAGATTGGGGGGGCTACGAGCAGTACTTC

size: few
V: TRBV9
D: TRBD2
J: TRBJ2-7
CDR3: CASSVGLAREQYF
DNA: TGTGCCAGCAGCGTAGGACTAGCGAGGGAGCAGTACTTC

size: -
V: TRBV28
D: -
J: TRBJ1-1
CDR3: CASGFEAFF
DNA: TGTGCCAGCGGGTTTGAAGCTTTCTTT

size: -
V: TRBV7-9
D: -
J: TRBJ1-4
CDR3: CASSLDEEKLFF
DNA: TGTGCCAGCAGCTTAGATGAAGAAAAACTGTTTTTT

size: -
V: TRBV7-9
D: TRBD1
J: TRBJ1-2
CDR3: CAIATGQSYGYTF
DNA: TGTGCCATCGCCACGGGACAGAGTTATGGCTACACCTTC

size: few
V: TRBV21-1
D: -
J: TRBJ2-1
CDR3: CASRAGLGREWYNEQFF
DNA: TGTGCCAGCAGGGCCGGACTAGGGCGGGAGTGGTACAATGAGCAGTTCTTC

size: few
V: TRBV20-1
D: -
J: TRBJ2-7
CDR3: CSARSGTYEQYF
DNA: TGCAGTGCTAGATCGGGGACGTACGAGCAGTACTTC

size: -
V: TRBV4-2
D: TRBD2
J: TRBJ2-1
CDR3: CASSQRLAGVNEQFF
DNA: TGTGCCAGCAGCCAGCGTCTAGCGGGAGTTAATGAGCAGTTCTTC

size: -
V: TRBV20-1
D: TRBD1
J: TRBJ2-7
CDR3: CSAGGQERYEQYF
DNA: TGCAGTGCTGGGGGACAGGAGAGATACGAGCAGTACTTC

size: -
V: TRBV28
D: TRBD1
J: TRBJ2-2
CDR3: CASTGQGAPNTGELFF
DNA: TGTGCCAGCACGGGACAGGGAGCCCCGAACACCGGGGAGCTGTTTTTT

size: -
V: TRBV3-1
D: TRBD2
J: TRBJ2-1
CDR3: CASSRGTSKNNEQFF
DNA: TGTGCCAGCAGCCGCGGGACTAGCAAAAACAATGAGCAGTTCTTC

size: -
V: TRBV7-2
D: TRBD1
J: TRBJ2-7
CDR3: CASSRDRVNYEQYF
DNA: TGTGCCAGCAGCCGGGACAGGGTGAACTACGAGCAGTACTTC

size: -
V: TRBV5-1
D: -
J: TRBJ2-5
CDR3: CASSLEVPAQYF
DNA: TGCGCCAGCAGCTTGGAAGTCCCGGCCCAGTACTTC

size: -
V: TRBV9
D: -
J: TRBJ2-7
CDR3: CASSVGDIRSYEQYF
DNA: TGTGCCAGCAGCGTAGGAGACATACGCTCCTACGAGCAGTACTTC

size: few
V: TRBV10-3
D: -
J: TRBJ1-1
CDR3: CAISESSNSRSGTEAFF
DNA: TGTGCCATCAGTGAGTCCTCAAACAGCCGGTCCGGCACTGAAGCTTTCTTT

size: -
V: TRBV12-3/TRBV12-4
D: -
J: TRBJ2-1
CDR3: CASSFTLPEQFF
DNA: TGTGCCAGCAGTTTTACCCTTCCCGAGCAGTTCTTC

size: -
V: TRBV10-3
D: TRBD1
J: TRBJ2-1
CDR3: CAISLQGATYNEQFF
DNA: TGTGCCATCAGTTTACAGGGGGCTACGTACAATGAGCAGTTCTTC

size: -
V: TRBV6-6
D: -
J: TRBJ1-1
CDR3: CASTVGTEAFF
DNA: TGTGCCAGCACCGTCGGGACTGAAGCTTTCTTT

size: -
V: TRBV20-1
D: -
J: TRBJ1-1
CDR3: CSAREQGGSVGTEAFF
DNA: TGCAGTGCTAGAGAACAGGGAGGAAGTGTAGGCACTGAAGCTTTCTTT

size: -
V: TRBV20-1
D: TRBD2
J: TRBJ2-3
CDR3: CSASERGLALPGTDTQYF
DNA: TGCAGTGCTAGTGAAAGGGGACTAGCATTGCCCGGGACAGATACGCAGTATTTT

size: -
V: TRBV14
D: -
J: TRBJ1-3
CDR3: CASSESGNTIYF
DNA: TGTGCCAGCAGCGAGTCTGGAAACACCATATATTTT

size: -
V: TRBV5-1
D: -
J: TRBJ1-1
CDR3: CASSLEFDTEAFF
DNA: TGCGCCAGCAGCTTGGAGTTTGACACTGAAGCTTTCTTT

size: -
V: TRBV28
D: TRBD1
J: TRBJ2-5
CDR3: CASSFQGQGLETQYF
DNA: TGTGCCAGCAGTTTCCAGGGACAGGGTCTGGAGACCCAGTACTTC

size: -
V: TRBV12-3/TRBV12-4
D: -
J: TRBJ1-2
CDR3: CASSLRGQRYYGYTF
DNA: TGTGCCAGCAGTTTGCGTGGACAGCGCTACTATGGCTACACCTTC

size: few
V: TRBV20-1
D: -
J: TRBJ2-3
CDR3: CSARRVTGIADTQYF
DNA: TGCAGTGCTAGAAGAGTAACAGGGATTGCAGATACGCAGTATTTT

size: -
V: TRBV20-1
D: -
J: TRBJ1-1
CDR3: CSARGSHTEAFF
DNA: TGCAGTGCTAGAGGGAGCCACACTGAAGCTTTCTTT

size: -
V: TRBV28
D: TRBD1
J: TRBJ2-4
CDR3: CASRRGGRENIQYF
DNA: TGTGCCAGCCGAAGAGGGGGCAGGGAAAACATTCAGTACTTC

size: few
V: TRBV7-2
D: TRBD2
J: TRBJ2-7
CDR3: CASSLSLLAGEAYEQYF
DNA: TGTGCCAGCAGCTTAAGTTTACTAGCGGGAGAAGCCTACGAGCAGTACTTC

size: -
V: TRBV20-1
D: -
J: TRBJ2-7
CDR3: CSARSPGAATSYEQYF
DNA: TGCAGTGCTAGATCCCCGGGGGCGGCGACATCCTACGAGCAGTACTTC

size: -
V: TRBV20-1
D: TRBD1
J: TRBJ1-1
CDR3: CSARQGAQAEAFF
DNA: TGCAGTGCAAGACAGGGGGCGCAGGCTGAAGCTTTCTTT

size: -
V: TRBV10-3
D: -
J: TRBJ2-7
CDR3: CAISEDREAYEQYF
DNA: TGTGCCATCAGTGAGGACAGGGAGGCCTACGAGCAGTACTTC

size: -
V: TRBV7-9
D: -
J: TRBJ1-2
CDR3: CASSAGIYGYTF
DNA: TGTGCCAGCAGCGCTGGGATCTATGGCTACACCTTC

size: -
V: TRBV11-2
D: -
J: TRBJ2-1
CDR3: CASSLSPREQFF
DNA: TGTGCCAGCAGCTTATCCCCCCGTGAGCAGTTCTTC

size: -
V: TRBV7-6
D: TRBD2
J: TRBJ2-3
CDR3: CASSHGKREVVWSADTQYF
DNA: TGTGCCAGCAGCCACGGCAAGCGGGAGGTTGTATGGTCGGCCGATACGCAGTATTTT